This paragraph reports one T cell receptor beta chain. The antigen is undetermined. Among the exclusions were patients with other autoimmune diseases, uncontrolled infections, pregnancy or lactation. The study amplified TCR beta CDR3 regions using RNA transcripts. Scientists carried out first-round RT-PCR using HTBI primers and then a second-round multiplex PCR. Using its own MiXCR run on the multiplex PCR reads, TCRdb lists one record per CDR3 protein. The repertoire holds around 170,000 distinct CDR3 sequences, with less than 45% as singletons. The record originates from a study of Graves' ophthalmopathy and Graves' hyperthyroidism. Study in general: Blood was drawn at initial diagnosis, before any treatment.

The study's findings and limits: Appearing in blood as well were most expanded thyroid clonotypes above 0.001 frequency.

The TCR comes from a woman aged 40-49 years with Graves' ophthalmopathy. The sequencing input was peripheral blood.

The CDR3 region has the DNA TGTGCCAGCAGTTTGAGGGGGGGTAGACTAGCGGGATTCTACGAGCAGTACTTC. Protein sequence: CASSLRGGRLAGFYEQYF. This chain connects TRBV12-3 or TRBV12-4 to TRBJ2-7; 11 nucleotides match TRBD2. With V trimmed by 3 bases and J by 3 bases, 13 bases remained unmatched. The CDR3 has 18 amino acids.